The 13 T cell receptor beta chains in this list originate from one sample, sequenced in a study of blood T cell repertoires in COVID-19. Sequenced by immunoSEQ multiplex PCR; TCRdb stores in-frame clones only, minus some. This table holds hundreds of thousands of clones, 82% found once. Source material: peripheral blood. These receptors were collected from a woman over 75 with acute or convalescent COVID-19.

This clone showed up just once. This sequence joins TRBV4-1 and TRBJ2-1; 11 positions match TRBD2. This CDR3 spans 15 amino acids. From germline, CDR1 is MGHRA and CDR2 YSYEKL. V gave up 0 bases and J gave up 7 bases; unmatched junction bases: 2. This chain's CDR3 is CASSQETSGSNEQFF. CDR3 nucleotides: TGCGCCAGCAGCCAAGAAACTAGCGGGAGTAATGAGCAGTTCTTC.

The CDR3 nucleotides read TGTGCCAGCAGTCGAGACAGGGATTACAATGAGCAGTTCTTC. Translation gives CASSRDRDYNEQFF. The rearrangement uses TRBV6-6 and TRBJ2-1; 7 nucleotides align to TRBD1. Germline lookup yields CDR1 MNHNY and CDR2 SVGAGI (reference sequence). This CDR3 is built from 14 residues. The J segment lost 4 bases and the V segment lost 5 bases, leaving 5 bases of the junction unmatched.

The chain carries TRBV19 and TRBJ1-4, with D unclear. Germline V gene sequence: CDR1 LNHDA, CDR2 SQIVND (reference sequence). CDR3 size: 14 residues. The V gene lost 6 bases and the J gene lost 5 bases, with 13 bases spanning the gap. The CDR3 DNA follows: TGTGCCAGTAGGCCCACGGCGGCGAATGAAAAACTGTTTTTT. This encodes CASRPTAANEKLFF.

Only a few counts were recorded for this clone. CDR3 nucleotides: TGTGCCAGCAGTTCGGGGGGGGCGAGGTTAGATACGCAGTATTTT. It translates to CASSSGGARLDTQYF. The chain employs TRBV2 and TRBJ2-3; 8 nucleotides align to TRBD2. V dropped 5 bases and J dropped 5; count of bases not matched to a gene: 9. The CDR3 sequence is 15 residues long. Per germline, CDR1 SNHLY and CDR2 FYNNEI.

J is TRBJ1-4 and V is TRBV7-2; 9 bases are a match to TRBD1. The CDR3 loop spans 15 amino acids. Germline V gene lookup returns CDR1 SGHTA and CDR2 FQGNSA. The trim removed 2 bases at V and 7 bases at J, leaving 5 bases unmatched. The CDR3 is CASSLNRDRAEKLFF. The CDR3 DNA sequence: TGTGCCAGCAGCTTAAACCGGGACAGGGCTGAAAAACTGTTTTTT. The variable domain in full, with the rest retrieved from reference TRBV7-2 and TRBJ1-4, is GAGVSQSPSNKVTEKGKDVELRCDPISGHTALYWYRQSLGQGLEFLIYFQGNSAPDKSGLPSDRFSAERTGGSVSTLTIQRTQQEDSAVYLCASSLNRDRAEKLFFGSGTQLSVL.

This clone showed up many times. V is TRBV29-1 and J is TRBJ1-5; TRBD1 is a possible D gene (5 bases). The V end lost 6 bases, the J end lost 0 bases, and 6 bases lay between the germline ends. Germline V lookup: CDR1 SQVTM, CDR2 ANQGSEA. The CDR3 length is 12 residues. The CDR3 nucleotides are TGCAGCGTACAGGATAGCAATCAGCCCCAGCATTTT. Its translation: CSVQDSNQPQHF. Using reference TRBV29-1 and TRBJ1-5 for the parts outside the CDR3, the full variable domain is SAVISQKPSRDICQRGTSLTIQCQVDSQVTMMFWYRQQPGQSLTLIATANQGSEATYESGFVIDKFPISRPNLTFSTLTVSNMSPEDSSIYLCSVQDSNQPQHFGDGTRLSIL.

This chain's CDR3 is CASSLAGTAREKLFF. The CDR3 nucleotides are TGTGCCAGCAGCTTAGCTGGGACAGCTCGGGAAAAACTGTTTTTT. This sequence joins TRBV7-9 and TRBJ1-4; 7 nucleotides match TRBD1. The CDR3 has 15 residues. Germline CDR1 reads SEHNR; CDR2 reads FQNEAQ (reference sequence). V trimming: 0 bases; J trimming: 8 bases; junction bases outside the gene matches: 6. Full variable domain (rest looked up from reference TRBV7-9 and TRBJ1-4): DTGVSQNPRHKITKRGQNVTFRCDPISEHNRLYWYRQTLGQGPEFLTYFQNEAQLEKSRLLSDRFSAERPKGSFSTLEIQRTEQGDSAMYLCASSLAGTAREKLFFGSGTQLSVL.

The chain uses TRBV5-5 and TRBJ1-2; 7 positions agree with TRBD1. This CDR3 comprises 15 residues. J was trimmed by 4 bases and V by 4 bases; bases with no gene match: 10. The V gene's germline CDR1 is SGHKS and CDR2 YYEKEE (reference sequence). In DNA, the CDR3 is TGTGCCAGCAGCCCCACCGGGACAGCAAGCTATGGCTACACCTTC. Translating gives CASSPTGTASYGYTF.

Comment on this clone: This sample also contains other DNA sequences that code for the same CDR3. The chain recombines TRBV5-1 with TRBJ2-5, with D perhaps TRBD1 (6 bases). The germline gives CDR1 SGHRS, CDR2 YFSETQ. V was shortened by 3 bases and J by 2 bases, with 11 bases between the two germline ends. The CDR3 covers 14 residues. The CDR3 DNA follows: TGCGCCAGCAGCTCCGGACAGTTTCAAGAGACCCAGTACTTC. Its protein product is CASSSGQFQETQYF.

V is TRBV4-1 and J is TRBJ2-1; possibly TRBD1 for D (5 bases). Per the germline V gene, CDR1 is MGHRA and CDR2 is YSYEKL. The CDR3 extends over 11 amino acids. V was shortened by 4 bases and J by 10 bases, with 8 bases between the two germline ends. Here the CDR3 reads CASSRGWEQFF. The CDR3 nucleotides are TGCGCCAGCAGCCGGGGCTGGGAGCAGTTCTTC.

This clone appeared a single time. V is TRBV11-2 and J is TRBJ1-2, with 9 bases identical to TRBD1. With V trimmed by 5 bases and J by 4 bases, 8 bases remained unmatched. The V gene's germline CDR1 is SGHAT and CDR2 FQNNGV. The CDR3 length is 15 residues. Here the CDR3 reads CASSPFGQGFYGYTF. The CDR3 DNA reads as TGTGCCAGCAGCCCCTTCGGACAGGGGTTCTATGGCTACACCTTC.

This chain connects TRBV30 to TRBJ2-2, with D tentatively TRBD1 (5 bases). This CDR3 comprises 14 residues. V dropped 1 base and J dropped 1 base, with 7 bases sitting between them. Germline assignment: CDR1 GTSNPN and CDR2 SVGIG (reference sequence). CDR3 sequence reads: CAWSADRNTGELFF. The CDR3 DNA reads as TGTGCCTGGAGTGCCGACAGGAACACCGGGGAGCTGTTTTTT.

V gene TRBV19 combines with J gene TRBJ2-1; 8 nucleotides align to TRBD2. The J segment lost 9 bases and the V segment lost 1 base, leaving 8 bases of the junction unmatched. Germline V lookup: CDR1 LNHDA, CDR2 SQIVND (reference sequence). This CDR3 has 15 residues. CDR3 region: CASSIVAGGDGEQFF. In DNA, the CDR3 is TGTGCCAGTAGTATAGTCGCGGGAGGTGATGGTGAGCAGTTCTTC.